This T cell receptor (beta chain) stems from a study of Tregs in tolerant kidney transplant recipients. From germline, CDR1 is KGHSH and CDR2 LQKENI. The CDR3 has 13 residues. Trimming left V 3 bases short and J 0 bases short, with 4 bases between. Concerning this clone: Antigen unknown.

Unstimulated Tregs (CD4+CD25+CD127-) and CD4+CD25- non-Tregs were sorted from PBMCs. Method: immunoSEQ multiplex PCR; TCRdb's copy keeps in-frame clones and lacks some. The data hold hundreds of thousands of clones, with 80% to 85% observed a single time. General study findings and limits: Few patients were studied, so findings need validation in larger groups. Tregs expanded with activated donor B cells seemed most donor-specific.

The sequenced sample consisted of CD4+ T cells from blood. V usage is TRBV18 and J usage is TRBJ2-3, with D uncertain. The receptor's source is a human donor in good health. The CDR3 sequence: CASSPQSTDTQYF. The CDR3 DNA reads TGTGCCAGCTCACCCCAAAGCACAGATACGCAGTATTTT.